This TCR beta chain originates from a study of CD8 T cell repertoires and HIV-1 epitope variants. Method: immunoSEQ multiplex PCR; TCRdb's copy keeps in-frame clones and lacks some. The sample consists of several thousand clones, about two thirds of them appearing once. The CDR3 consists of 16 residues. V lost 4 bases and J lost 1; bases outside the gene matches: 8. Germline loops: CDR1 SGHAT, CDR2 FQDESV (reference sequence). Points on this clone: The antigen is not known.

The specimen sequenced was cultured CD8+ T cells derived from PBMCs. This receptor was obtained from a male donor with HIV. The chain combines TRBV11-1 with TRBJ2-3; 7 nucleotides match TRBD2. CDR3 residues: CASSSELAEGTDTQYF. DNA for the CDR3: TGTGCCAGCAGCTCCGAGCTAGCGGAGGGCACAGATACGCAGTATTTT.